The rows below give T cell receptor beta chains drawn from one sample of a study of T-cell memory formation after mild COVID-19. TCRdb re-derived calls from the 5' RACE reads in MiXCR, one entry per CDR3 protein. The sample lists 110,000 or so distinct CDR3 sequences, about a fifth occurring once. Material for sequencing was PBMCs or a T cell subset sorted from them (not recorded which). These receptors all come from a man between 18 and 29 years old who had mild COVID-19 (a few samples of this study predate the infection). Cell type and time point are not known. Each CDR3 is given with its conserved first and last residue. The order of the fields is V gene, J gene, D gene, CDR3 length, clone size, CDR3 DNA, CDR3 protein. D genes are given only for firm matches. Rows give clone size only sometimes, using once, few, many, or a class for an expanded clone.

V gene: TRBV7-9
J gene: TRBJ1-1
D gene: -
CDR3 length: 14
clone size: -
CDR3 DNA: TGTGCCAGCAGCCCCCCAAGCTGGAACACTGAAGCTTTCTTT
CDR3 protein: CASSPPSWNTEAFF

V gene: TRBV29-1
J gene: TRBJ2-7
D gene: TRBD2
CDR3 length: 13
clone size: -
CDR3 DNA: TGCAGCGTTGAAGGCGGGGGGGCGTTCGAGCAGTACTTC
CDR3 protein: CSVEGGGAFEQYF

V gene: TRBV9
J gene: TRBJ2-1
D gene: -
CDR3 length: 11
clone size: -
CDR3 DNA: TGTGCCAGCGGCCCCCAAAATGAGCAGTTCTTC
CDR3 protein: CASGPQNEQFF

V gene: TRBV5-4
J gene: TRBJ1-3
D gene: -
CDR3 length: 16
clone size: few
CDR3 DNA: TGTGCCAGCAGCTTGGTTCCGTCTGTAGCTGGAAACACCATATATTTT
CDR3 protein: CASSLVPSVAGNTIYF

V gene: TRBV7-3
J gene: TRBJ2-5
D gene: TRBD1
CDR3 length: 14
clone size: few
CDR3 DNA: TGTGCCAGCAGCGAGACAGGGGGCCAAGAGACCCAGTACTTC
CDR3 protein: CASSETGGQETQYF

V gene: TRBV7-6
J gene: TRBJ1-1
D gene: -
CDR3 length: 13
clone size: -
CDR3 DNA: TGTGCCAGCAGCTTTACGGGAAACACTGAAGCTTTCTTT
CDR3 protein: CASSFTGNTEAFF

V gene: TRBV24-1
J gene: TRBJ2-3
D gene: -
CDR3 length: 14
clone size: few
CDR3 DNA: TGTGCCACCCGCGGGGGCCTGGCAACAGATACGCAGTATTTT
CDR3 protein: CATRGGLATDTQYF

V gene: TRBV4-3
J gene: TRBJ1-6
D gene: -
CDR3 length: 16
clone size: -
CDR3 DNA: TGCGCCAGCAGCCAAGATGGGCCAGGAAGCAATTCACCCCTCCACTTT
CDR3 protein: CASSQDGPGSNSPLHF

V gene: TRBV29-1
J gene: TRBJ1-3
D gene: TRBD1
CDR3 length: 16
clone size: -
CDR3 DNA: TGCAGCGTTATCTACCGGACAGGGATATCTGGAAACACCATATATTTT
CDR3 protein: CSVIYRTGISGNTIYF

V gene: TRBV4-3
J gene: TRBJ2-1
D gene: TRBD2
CDR3 length: 15
clone size: many
CDR3 DNA: TGCGCCAGCAGCGGTGGGAGGGCGCGGTTTAATGAGCAGTTCTTC
CDR3 protein: CASSGGRARFNEQFF

V gene: TRBV5-1
J gene: TRBJ2-7
D gene: -
CDR3 length: 13
clone size: -
CDR3 DNA: TGCGCCAGCAGCTTGGGGGCCTACTACGAGCAGTACTTC
CDR3 protein: CASSLGAYYEQYF

V gene: TRBV27
J gene: TRBJ2-3
D gene: TRBD1
CDR3 length: 14
clone size: -
CDR3 DNA: TGTGCCAGCAGTAGTGGACAGGGGGGGTCGACGCAGTATTTT
CDR3 protein: CASSSGQGGSTQYF

V gene: TRBV24-1
J gene: TRBJ2-1
D gene: -
CDR3 length: 16
clone size: -
CDR3 DNA: TGTGCCACCAGTGATTTGACAGGGAGCTCATACAATGAGCAGTTCTTC
CDR3 protein: CATSDLTGSSYNEQFF

V gene: TRBV7-6
J gene: TRBJ1-2
D gene: TRBD1
CDR3 length: 14
clone size: few
CDR3 DNA: TGTGCCAGCAGCTTGGGAGGGGGCAACTATGGCTACACCTTC
CDR3 protein: CASSLGGGNYGYTF